The clone carrying this TCR beta chain has only a few counts. The germline CDR1 and CDR2 sequences are LNHDA and SQIVND (reference sequence). The CDR3 length is 15 residues. The V and J ends lost 4 bases and 8 bases respectively, with 18 bases between them. The data stem from a study of T-cell memory formation after mild COVID-19. A single record per CDR3 protein comes from TCRdb applying MiXCR to the 5' RACE reads. The table lists roughly 190,000 distinct CDR3 sequences, around 30% of them singletons. The chain carries TRBV19 and TRBJ2-1, with D maybe TRBD2 (6 bases). The sample taken for sequencing was PBMCs or a T cell subset sorted from them (not recorded which). This clonotype originated in an adult woman who had mild COVID-19 (a few samples of this study predate the infection). Cell type and time point are not known. The CDR3 is CASSTLLASLDEQFF. The CDR3 nucleotides read TGTGCCAGTAGTACCCTACTAGCCAGTCTTGATGAGCAGTTCTTC.